These 27 T cell receptor beta chains came from one sample sequenced in a study of shared clonotypes between healthy human individuals. Sequencing was performed with immunoSEQ multiplex PCR; in TCRdb, only in-frame clones are kept and a portion is missing. The sample holds more than 2,000,000 clones, around nine tenths seen once. Sequenced sample: naive CD4+ T cells sorted from blood. The sample's subset: CD45RA+ positively selected. The receptors shown here come from a man aged 18 to 30 in good health.

This clone was seen a few times. The chain combines TRBV29-1 with TRBJ1-5; a possible D gene is TRBD1 (5 bases). The ends were cut back, 4 bases at V and 4 bases at J, with 11 bases in the middle. Looked up from germline, CDR1 is SQVTM and CDR2 is ANQGSEA. The CDR3 has 13 residues. In nucleotides, the CDR3 is TGCAGCGTTGGTGAACAGGCTAATCAGCCCCAGCATTTT. Translation gives CSVGEQANQPQHF.

The chain has TRBV5-1 and TRBJ1-3; a possible D gene is TRBD1 (5 bases). Trimming removed 0 bases at V and 5 bases at J, with 12 bases between. CDR3 length equals 15 residues. Germline V gene data show CDR1 as SGHRS and CDR2 as YFSETQ. The CDR3 loop reads CASSLDGTTRNTIYF. The CDR3 bases are TGCGCCAGCAGCTTGGACGGGACGACCCGAAACACCATATATTTT. Based on the CDR3 plus reference TRBV5-1 and TRBJ1-3, the full variable domain is KAGVTQTPRYLIKTRGQQVTLSCSPISGHRSVSWYQQTPGQGLQFLFEYFSETQRNKGNFPGRFSGRQFSNSRSEMNVSTLELGDSALYLCASSLDGTTRNTIYFGEGSWLTVV.

This clone appeared once. The rearrangement uses TRBV6-5 and TRBJ2-5; TRBD2 matches 13 bases. The end of the DNA aligns better with TRBJ2-7, so the J call may be wrong. Per the germline V gene, CDR1 is MNHEY and CDR2 is SVGAGI. This CDR3 has 14 residues. CDR3 sequence reads: CASSGLAGVYEQYF. Here the CDR3 DNA reads TGTGCCAGCAGCGGACTAGCGGGAGTATACGAGCAGTACTTC.

The chain recombines TRBV7-9 with TRBJ2-7; tentatively, D is TRBD1 or TRBD2 (5 bases each). This CDR3 region has 16 residues. V lost 1 base and J 1 base, leaving 14 bases between the germline ends. Germline CDR1 SEHNR, CDR2 FQNEAQ (reference sequence). The CDR3 protein is CASSLVSGDESYEQYF. The CDR3 bases are TGTGCCAGCAGCTTAGTCTCTGGGGACGAATCCTACGAGCAGTACTTC.

The CDR3 is CASSDDRILNEQFF. CDR3 coding DNA: TGTGCCAGCAGTGATGACAGAATACTCAATGAGCAGTTCTTC. The chain joins TRBV28 to TRBJ2-1, with a tentative D call TRBD1 (5 bases). This CDR3 has 14 residues. The V and J ends lost 5 bases and 6 bases respectively, with 14 bases between them. Germline V CDR1 and CDR2: MDHEN, SYDVKM.

The J gene is TRBJ2-3, the V gene TRBV5-4, with D perhaps assigned TRBD1 or TRBD2 (5 bases each). Trimming took off 4 bases at V and 2 bases at J, with 11 bases between the two ends. The length of the CDR3 is 14 residues. Germline CDR1 reads SGHNT; CDR2 reads YYREEE (reference sequence). The CDR3 DNA reads as TGTGCCAGCAGCCTGCTGGGGGACACAGATACGCAGTATTTT. Encoded protein: CASSLLGDTDTQYF.

The CDR3 region has the DNA TGTGCCAGCAGTTATTCGTCCTCCGGGAGTAGCACAGATACGCAGTATTTT. Amino acid sequence: CASSYSSSGSSTDTQYF. The V call is TRBV28, the J call TRBJ2-3; weak D call: TRBD2 (6 bases). V lost 4 bases and J 0 bases, leaving 17 bases between the germline ends. The CDR3 sequence is 17 residues long. CDR1 and CDR2 from the germline V gene are MDHEN and SYDVKM.

As regards this clone: Other DNA sequences within the sample encode an identical CDR3. The chain links TRBV6-1 to TRBJ2-5; a weak D match, TRBD1 (5 bases). The germline V gene encodes CDR1 MNHNS and CDR2 SASEGT. The CDR3 length is 13 residues. V was trimmed by 4 bases and J by 5 bases, leaving 11 bases between them. The DNA of the CDR3 is TGTGCCAGCAGTGGGGGCCTGAGGGAGACCCAGTACTTC. Its translation is CASSGGLRETQYF.

V gene TRBV19 combines with J gene TRBJ1-2, with unresolved D. Germline loops: CDR1 LNHDA, CDR2 SQIVND (reference sequence). The V end lost 3 bases, the J end lost 1 base, and 6 bases lay between the germline ends. CDR3 length: 13 residues. The chain's CDR3 is CASSMGGNYGYTF. Here the CDR3 DNA reads TGTGCCAGTAGTATGGGCGGTAACTATGGCTACACCTTC.

The gene calls are TRBV2 and TRBJ2-7; 11 bases match TRBD1. Losses at the gene ends were 4 bases for V and 2 bases for J; bases not matched to a gene: 4. The CDR3 runs 15 residues. Germline V CDR1 and CDR2: SNHLY, FYNNEI. CDR3 region: CASSADRGPPYEQYF. In nucleotides, the CDR3 is TGTGCCAGCAGTGCGGACAGGGGGCCGCCCTACGAGCAGTACTTC.

The chain employs TRBV4-3 and TRBJ1-6, with 7 bases lining up with TRBD1. CDR1 is LGHNA, CDR2 YSLEER, per germline. CDR3 length: 15 amino acids. Losses at the gene ends were 4 bases for V and 8 bases for J; bases not matched to a gene: 8. The CDR3 DNA is TGCGCCAGCAGCCCCCGGGACAGCCCTTATTCACCCCTCCACTTT. Translation: CASSPRDSPYSPLHF.

The V call is TRBV4-1, the J call TRBJ2-7; D is tentatively TRBD1 or TRBD2 (5 bases each). Germline CDR1 reads MGHRA; CDR2 reads YSYEKL. Trimming left V 0 bases short and J 0 bases short, with 9 bases between. This CDR3 is built from 15 residues. This CDR3 reads CASSQDSGTSYEQYF. CDR3 sequence (DNA): TGCGCCAGCAGCCAAGATTCCGGGACCTCCTACGAGCAGTACTTC.

Notes on this clone: Additional DNA sequences in this sample encode the identical CDR3. The chain recombines TRBV5-1 with TRBJ1-2, with a tentative D call TRBD1 (6 bases). Trimming removed 0 bases from V and 5 bases from J, with 8 bases in between. CDR1 is SGHRS and CDR2 is YFSETQ in the germline V gene. This CDR3 has 13 residues. The CDR3: CASSLEGGYGYTF. The CDR3 region has the DNA TGCGCCAGCAGCTTGGAGGGGGGATATGGCTACACCTTC.

As DNA, the CDR3 is TGCGCCAGCAGCCAAGAACGCGGGGAACCCGGGGAGCTGTTTTTT. This gives the protein CASSQERGEPGELFF. The chain employs TRBV4-3 and TRBJ2-2, with D possibly being TRBD2 (6 bases). Germline V CDR1 and CDR2: LGHNA, YSLEER. V was cut by 0 bases and J by 6 bases, with 11 bases left in between. This CDR3 comprises 15 residues.

Remarks on this clone: This specimen includes other DNA sequences encoding the same CDR3. The chain joins TRBV7-9 to TRBJ2-1; the D is unclear. The CDR3 totals 13 residues. Trimming left V 6 bases short and J 0 bases short, with 6 bases between. CDR1 is SEHNR and CDR2 is FQNEAQ in the germline V gene (reference sequence). The CDR3 sequence: CASSLSSYNEQFF. CDR3 DNA: TGTGCCAGCAGTCTGAGCTCCTACAATGAGCAGTTCTTC. Looking up the rest from reference TRBV7-9 and TRBJ2-1 gives the full variable domain: DTGVSQNPRHKITKRGQNVTFRCDPISEHNRLYWYRQTLGQGPEFLTYFQNEAQLEKSRLLSDRFSAERPKGSFSTLEIQRTEQGDSAMYLCASSLSSYNEQFFGPGTRLTVL.

This chain uses TRBV5-6 with TRBJ1-3, with 7 positions matching TRBD1. The CDR3 has 15 amino acids. Germline loops: CDR1 SGHDT, CDR2 YYEEEE. V trimming: 0 bases; J trimming: 7 bases; junction bases outside the gene matches: 7. The CDR3 DNA sequence: TGTGCCAGCAGCTTGGAGGGACCAGGGGGGAACACCATATATTTT. Its translation is CASSLEGPGGNTIYF.

J is TRBJ2-7 and V is TRBV25-1; 7 bases match TRBD1. The length of the CDR3 is 13 residues. Trimming took 3 bases from V and 12 from J; bases not matched to a gene: 11. In germline, CDR1 is MGHDK, CDR2 SYGVNS. The DNA of the CDR3 is TGTGCCAGCAGTGATCACACAGGGGTAGCAGGGTACTTC. Translation gives CASSDHTGVAGYF.

This clone was observed once. The J gene is TRBJ2-7, the V gene TRBV2; 7 nucleotides align to TRBD2. V lost 3 bases, J lost 9 bases, and 8 bases stayed unmatched. CDR1 SNHLY and CDR2 FYNNEI come from the germline V gene. The CDR3 extends over 13 amino acids. Here the CDR3 reads CASSDGQGGGQYF. The DNA of the CDR3 is TGTGCCAGCAGTGATGGGCAGGGCGGGGGGCAGTACTTC.

The chain combines TRBV2 with TRBJ2-2; D is perhaps TRBD2 (6 bases). Germline V CDR1 and CDR2: SNHLY, FYNNEI. V was trimmed by 3 bases and J by 4 bases, leaving 15 bases between them. There are 16 residues in the CDR3. The CDR3 spells CASSDRDSRGTGELFF. CDR3 nucleotides: TGTGCCAGCAGTGATCGGGACTCCCGGGGCACCGGGGAGCTGTTTTTT.

This clone appeared once. The same CDR3 can be traced to other DNA sequences in this sample. The chain recombines TRBV5-4 with TRBJ2-3; 7 bases are a match to TRBD1. The junction had 3 bases not matched to a gene; V was cut back by 4 bases and J by 1 base. The CDR3 runs to 14 residues. From germline, CDR1 is SGHNT and CDR2 YYREEE (reference sequence). CDR3 loop: CASSRGQGTDTQYF. CDR3 sequence (DNA): TGTGCCAGCAGCCGAGGACAGGGCACAGATACGCAGTATTTT. Variable domain in full (rest from reference TRBV5-4 and TRBJ2-3): ETGVTQSPTHLIKTRGQQVTLRCSSQSGHNTVSWYQQALGQGPQFIFQYYREEENGRGNFPPRFSGLQFPNYSSELNVNALELDDSALYLCASSRGQGTDTQYFGPGTRLTVL.

The rearrangement joins TRBV19 to TRBJ2-7; 8 nucleotides match TRBD1. The CDR3 loop spans 15 amino acids. Germline lookup yields CDR1 LNHDA and CDR2 SQIVND (reference sequence). The V gene end was trimmed by 9 bases and the J gene end by 2 bases; junction bases not matched to a gene: 12. CDR3 loop: CASGTGPQTTYEQYF. The DNA for the CDR3 is TGTGCCAGCGGGACAGGCCCACAGACAACCTACGAGCAGTACTTC.

This chain uses TRBV25-1 with TRBJ2-2; 9 bases match TRBD1. The CDR3 sequence is 13 residues long. V shed 7 bases and J 6 bases; nucleotides not matched to a gene: 3. CDR1 MGHDK and CDR2 SYGVNS come from the germline V gene. The CDR3 loop reads CASIQGAAGELFF. The CDR3 DNA reads TGTGCCAGCATACAGGGGGCTGCCGGGGAGCTGTTTTTT. The full variable domain, its missing parts supplied by reference TRBV25-1 and TRBJ2-2, is EADIYQTPRYLVIGTGKKITLECSQTMGHDKMYWYQQDPGMELHLIHYSYGVNSTEKGDLSSESTVSRIRTEHFPLTLESARPSHTSQYLCASIQGAAGELFFGEGSRLTVL.

The V gene is TRBV5-6, the J gene TRBJ1-5; possibly TRBD1 for D (5 bases). Trimming took 5 bases from V and 2 from J, leaving 11 bases between them. The CDR3 is 14 amino acids. Germline V gene data show CDR1 as SGHDT and CDR2 as YYEEEE. The CDR3 DNA is TGTGCCAGCAGGTCTCAGGGCGGCAATCAGCCCCAGCATTTT. This translates into CASRSQGGNQPQHF. The full variable domain, in which reference TRBV5-6 and TRBJ1-5 provide the parts outside the CDR3, is DAGVTQSPTHLIKTRGQQVTLRCSPKSGHDTVSWYQQALGQGPQFIFQYYEEEERQRGNFPDRFSGHQFPNYSSELNVNALLLGDSALYLCASRSQGGNQPQHFGDGTRLSIL.

This chain connects TRBV28 to TRBJ2-3; 9 positions agree with TRBD1. The V and J ends lost 8 bases and 3 bases, in that order; junction bases with no gene match: 9. The CDR3 totals 15 residues. Germline CDR1 reads MDHEN; CDR2 reads SYDVKM. The CDR3 sequence is CASGTGGAGTDTQYF. The CDR3 nucleotides are TGTGCCAGCGGTACAGGGGGCGCGGGGACAGATACGCAGTATTTT.

The rearrangement joins TRBV7-3 to TRBJ1-1, with D possibly matching TRBD1 (6 bases). Germline CDR1 SGHTA, CDR2 FQGTGA. V lost 3 bases and J 0 bases, leaving 11 bases between the germline ends. This CDR3 region has 15 residues. CDR3 nucleotide sequence: TGTGCCAGCAGCTTTAACAGGGTGATGAACACTGAAGCTTTCTTT. The encoded protein is CASSFNRVMNTEAFF.

This chain joins TRBV6-5 and TRBJ2-5; D possibly corresponds to TRBD2 (5 bases). The better agreement between TRBJ2-7 and the DNA end casts doubt on the J call. The CDR3 covers 13 residues. The germline V gene encodes CDR1 MNHEY and CDR2 SVGAGI. In DNA form, the CDR3 reads TGTGCCAGCAGTCAGCGGCAGTACTACGAGCAGTACTTC. Residues: CASSQRQYYEQYF.

The chain combines TRBV19 with TRBJ1-5; D ambiguous. V lost 5 bases and J lost 8, with 10 bases in between. Germline V gene data show CDR1 as LNHDA and CDR2 as SQIVND (reference sequence). This CDR3 spans 12 amino acids. The CDR3 DNA is TGTGCCAGTAGTCCTCGGTATAAGCCCCAGCATTTT. Protein product: CASSPRYKPQHF.